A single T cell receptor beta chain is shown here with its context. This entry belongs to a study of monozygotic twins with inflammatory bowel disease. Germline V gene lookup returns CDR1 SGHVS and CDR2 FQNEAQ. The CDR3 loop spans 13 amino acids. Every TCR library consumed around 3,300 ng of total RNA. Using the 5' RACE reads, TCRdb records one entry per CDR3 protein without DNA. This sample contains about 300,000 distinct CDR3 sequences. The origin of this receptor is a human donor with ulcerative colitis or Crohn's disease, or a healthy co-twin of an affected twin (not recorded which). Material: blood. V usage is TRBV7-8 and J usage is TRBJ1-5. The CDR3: CASSYPDNQPQHF. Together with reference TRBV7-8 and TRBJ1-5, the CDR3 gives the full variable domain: GAGVSQSPRYKVAKRGQDVALRCDPISGHVSLFWYQQALGQGPEFLTYFQNEAQLDKSGLPSDRFFAERPEGSVSTLKIQRTQQEDSAVYLCASSYPDNQPQHFGDGTRLSIL.